This TCR beta chain was obtained from a study of T cell clonotyping in hematopoietic cell transplantation (TCRdb year 2021). Context from the whole study: Recipient samples taken before transplant were obtained following cytoreduction. The study collected 130 to 150 blood samples from 30 to 35 consecutive transplant recipients and their related donors. Recruitment of patients ran from 2015 to January 2017, and follow-up continued until late 2020 or until death. Broad study findings and their caveats: Sample size was limited, and cells were not sorted, so CD4 and CD8 repertoire contributions could not be separated. Overlap with donor repertoires was found for only a small fraction of recipient repertoires, with over 95% found to appear de novo at the given depth. After transplant, TCR diversity in recipients dropped, and pathologically expanded clonotypes increased progressively from day 30 to day 180. Inverse Simpson Index values from donors and from recipients before transplant predicted broader TCR repertoire diversity after transplant.

From a lookup of the germline V gene, CDR1 and CDR2 are SGHRS and YFSETQ. The V end loses 1 base and the J end loses 6 bases, and a stretch of 7 bases separates them. The CDR3 runs 13 residues from the cysteine to the phenylalanine. The DNA shown is the 39-base CDR3, in frame from base 1. For this clone: Its antigen remains unidentified. No base-level quality is on record; no much larger clone is a single base apart.

With the immunoSEQ assay, which is a bias-controlled multiplex PCR relying on V- and J-specific primers, TCR beta CDR3 regions were amplified from genomic DNA. In a second PCR step, a proprietary barcode and Illumina adapter sequences were attached to the CDR3 amplicons. An Illumina MiSeq instrument was used for sequencing of the CDR3 libraries. The authors' analysis ran thus. Export and quality control were done with immunoSEQ Analyzer 3.0, while downstream analyses used R Bioconductor and Immunarch. Only productive rearrangements within the normalized downsampled data set were used in the calculation of repertoire metrics. In the normalized cohort, clonotypes with more than 5 templates were defined as pathologically expanded. The Inverse Simpson Index was used to measure repertoire diversity. CMV-specificity analyses were carried out on the non-normalized data set to capture all clonotypes. The source is immuneACCESS, and TCRdb retained only in-frame sequences with V and J called. Part of the clones is not carried over; for the studies checked, unresolved V genes explain less than half of this, and the remainder is unexplained. The V and J calls and clone size were taken over from that table, and D and trimming were inferred from the DNA. This sample comprises tens of thousands of clones, 90% to 96% of them detected only once. Roughly 1.7% of the sample belongs to the ten largest clones.

What this sample's time point label stands for: recipient sample about 28 days before transplant, after cytoreduction. Blood from recipients was drawn roughly 28 days before transplant, then again at days 30, 100 and 180 after transplant. Nuclei Lysis Solution was used to extract genomic DNA from fresh or cryopreserved unfractionated peripheral blood mononuclear cells. Here the chain combines TRBV5-1 and TRBJ2-2; the D gene assignment is ambiguous. The sample was peripheral blood mononuclear cells, taken before stem cell transplant. The TCR sequence derives from a woman aged 50 to 65 with acute myeloid leukemia. Some clones in this sample may be carry-over from other donors' samples. The CDR3 amino acid sequence is: CASSLTISGELFF. The DNA is TGCGCCAGCAGCTTGACGATTTCCGGGGAGCTGTTTTTT. Reference TRBV5-1 and TRBJ2-2 genes cover what lies past the CDR3, so the full variable domain is KAGVTQTPRYLIKTRGQQVTLSCSPISGHRSVSWYQQTPGQGLQFLFEYFSETQRNKGNFPGRFSGRQFSNSRSEMNVSTLELGDSALYLCASSLTISGELFFGEGSRLTVL.